The 26 T cell receptor beta chains listed next were all sequenced from one sample in a study of cytomegalovirus exposure and HLA in healthy donors. TCRdb keeps only in-frame clones here, not all; method: immunoSEQ multiplex PCR. The table includes approximately 170,000 clones, roughly 85% detected once. The sequenced material came from PBMCs. These receptors were taken from a man younger than 35 in good health and CMV-seropositive.

The V gene is TRBV30, the J gene TRBJ2-7; tentatively, D is TRBD1 (6 bases). V lost 3 bases to trimming and J lost 6 bases, with 9 bases between them. The germline CDR1 and CDR2 sequences are GTSNPN and SVGIG (reference sequence). This CDR3 comprises 11 residues. The CDR3 region has the DNA TGTGCCTGGAGGGGGGCGGGCGAGCAGTACTTC. Translated, it gives CAWRGAGEQYF.

The chain's CDR3 is CASSAGGDGAQYF. The CDR3 region has the DNA TGTGCCAGCAGCGCGGGGGGGGATGGAGCGCAGTATTTT. This chain joins TRBV9 and TRBJ2-3, with 8 bases that match TRBD2. This CDR3 region has 13 residues. V trimming: 3 bases; J trimming: 10 bases; junction bases outside the gene matches: 7. The germline CDR1 and CDR2 sequences are SGDLS and YYNGEE.

The chain uses TRBV6-6 and TRBJ2-5; D remains unclear. Germline lookup yields CDR1 MNHNY and CDR2 SVGAGI (reference sequence). The CDR3 is 15 amino acids. V lost 0 bases, J lost 1 base, and 9 bases lay in between. This CDR3 reads CASSYSTRGQETQYF. The CDR3 DNA reads TGTGCCAGCAGTTACTCGACTCGAGGCCAAGAGACCCAGTACTTC.

The V gene is TRBV4-1, the J gene TRBJ1-5; TRBD1 matches at 9 bases. CDR1 is MGHRA and CDR2 is YSYEKL in the germline V gene. Trimming cost V 0 bases and J 14 bases; bases outside gene matches: 5. The CDR3 sequence is 13 residues long. In DNA form, the CDR3 reads TGCGCCAGCAGCCAAGACAGGGGACAGGGAGAGCATTTT. This codes for CASSQDRGQGEHF.

This clone was observed a single time. This chain uses TRBV5-6 with TRBJ2-2; the match to TRBD2 covers 8 bases. Trimming at V came to 0 bases and at J to 3 bases, leaving 1 base not matched to a gene. The germline gives CDR1 SGHDT, CDR2 YYEEEE. The CDR3 spans 15 residues. The DNA for the CDR3 is TGTGCCAGCAGCTTGGGGACTAGCTACACCGGGGAGCTGTTTTTT. Translating gives CASSLGTSYTGELFF.

V usage is TRBV11-2 and J usage is TRBJ2-7; D is unresolved. In germline, CDR1 is SGHAT, CDR2 FQNNGV. The length of the CDR3 is 12 residues. Trimming removed 1 base from V and 3 bases from J, with 4 bases in between. The CDR3 is CASSLGDYEQYF. DNA for the CDR3: TGTGCCAGCAGCTTAGGCGACTACGAGCAGTACTTC.

The rearrangement links TRBV7-3 to TRBJ2-2; D is undetermined. The CDR3 spans 12 residues. Germline V lookup: CDR1 SGHTA, CDR2 FQGTGA. The V end lost 4 bases, the J end lost 7 bases, and 7 bases lay between the germline ends. The CDR3 DNA follows: TGTGCCAGCAGCTCGGAGTTCGGGGAGCTGTTTTTT. Translating gives CASSSEFGELFF.

The rearrangement joins TRBV6-1 to TRBJ2-2; 9 nucleotides align to TRBD1. CDR1 is MNHNS, CDR2 SASEGT, per germline. The V segment lost 2 bases and the J segment 7 bases; nucleotides outside the gene matches: 8. This CDR3 is 16 amino acids long. This CDR3 reads CASSEWPGQGFGELFF. In nucleotides, the CDR3 is TGTGCCAGCAGTGAATGGCCGGGACAGGGTTTCGGGGAGCTGTTTTTT.

V gene TRBV10-3 combines with J gene TRBJ2-7; maybe TRBD2 (6 bases). CDR1 is ENHRY and CDR2 is SYGVKD in the germline V gene. Trimming shortened V by 5 bases and J by 5 bases, and 10 bases separated the two germline ends. This CDR3 region has 12 residues. CDR3 sequence: CAISPGGNEQYF. The CDR3 bases are TGTGCCATCAGTCCCGGCGGGAACGAGCAGTACTTC.

CDR3 sequence reads: CASSDLRGNEQFF. As DNA, the CDR3 is TGTGCCAGCAGCGACTTGCGCGGCAATGAGCAGTTCTTC. V is TRBV27 and J is TRBJ2-1, with D unclear. The CDR3 runs to 13 residues. CDR1 is MNHEY and CDR2 is SMNVEV in the germline V gene (reference sequence). Trimming took 6 bases from V and 6 from J, leaving 12 bases between them.

This sequence joins TRBV7-9 and TRBJ2-1, with 10 bases matching TRBD2. Germline assignment: CDR1 SEHNR and CDR2 FQNEAQ (reference sequence). V trimming: 2 bases; J trimming: 5 bases; junction bases outside the gene matches: 15. CDR3 length equals 19 residues. CDR3 loop: CASSLPRGSGRRGNNEQFF. DNA for the CDR3: TGTGCCAGCAGCTTACCCCGGGGTAGCGGGAGGAGAGGGAACAATGAGCAGTTCTTC.

The chain couples TRBV6-1 to TRBJ2-7; 11 bases fit TRBD1. Trimming at V came to 5 bases and at J to 6 bases, leaving 9 bases not matched to a gene. The CDR3 has 15 residues. The V gene's germline CDR1 is MNHNS and CDR2 SASEGT. In nucleotides, the CDR3 is TGTGCCAGCAGTTCGTCCGGGACAGGGGGACGCGAGCAGTACTTC. It codes for CASSSSGTGGREQYF.

The chain has TRBV9 and TRBJ2-2; 9 bases map to TRBD2. Unmatched junction bases numbered 8, after V lost 2 bases and J lost 6 bases. The CDR3 is 16 amino acids. Germline CDR1 is SGDLS and CDR2 is YYNGEE. The CDR3 reads CASSVGGTSLPGELFF. CDR3 nucleotide sequence: TGTGCCAGCAGCGTGGGAGGGACTAGCCTTCCCGGGGAGCTGTTTTTT.

The DNA of the CDR3 is TGTGCCAGCAGTCGGTACTACGAGCAGTACTTC. Protein sequence: CASSRYYEQYF. This rearrangement joins TRBV28 to TRBJ2-7; no firm D call. Trimming took off 5 bases at V and 3 bases at J, with 5 bases between the two ends. CDR1 is MDHEN and CDR2 is SYDVKM in the germline V gene. This CDR3 has 11 amino acids.

The chain has TRBV5-6 and TRBJ1-2; D uncertain. The CDR3 is 15 residues long. Germline CDR1 SGHDT, CDR2 YYEEEE. The V and J ends lost 0 bases and 4 bases respectively, with 13 bases between them. The CDR3, as DNA: TGTGCCAGCAGCTTGGGTTCGGCGGAACCCTATGGCTACACCTTC. Amino acids: CASSLGSAEPYGYTF.

The chain is built from TRBV28 and TRBJ2-1; possibly TRBD1 for D (6 bases). V lost 4 bases and J 9 bases, leaving 13 bases between the germline ends. This CDR3 has 13 residues. Germline V CDR1 and CDR2: MDHEN, SYDVKM. The CDR3 DNA follows: TGTGCCAGCAGTTCACCACAGGGTAGTGAGCAGTTCTTC. As protein: CASSSPQGSEQFF.

The chain has TRBV9 and TRBJ2-7, with TRBD2 identical over 10 bases. This CDR3 comprises 15 residues. Looked up from germline, CDR1 is SGDLS and CDR2 is YYNGEE. V was clipped by 0 bases and J by 7 bases; unmatched bases: 7. In nucleotides, the CDR3 is TGTGCCAGCAGCGTAGACCTAGCGGGAGTGGGGGAGCAGTACTTC. Translation: CASSVDLAGVGEQYF.

The V and J genes are TRBV7-8 and TRBJ2-1, with 11 bases lining up with TRBD1. Losses at the gene ends were 5 bases for V and 0 bases for J; bases not matched to a gene: 12. Germline V CDR1 and CDR2: SGHVS, FQNEAQ. The length of the CDR3 is 19 residues. CDR3 DNA sequence: TGTGCCAGCAGCCGGGGGACAGGGGGTATTGTCAGCTCCTACAATGAGCAGTTCTTC. This codes for CASSRGTGGIVSSYNEQFF.

This rearrangement joins TRBV7-2 to TRBJ2-1; D unclear. The CDR3 contains 15 residues. Germline V gene data show CDR1 as SGHTA and CDR2 as FQGNSA. Trimming removed 7 bases at V and 0 bases at J, with 13 bases between. The CDR3: CASTTYPTSYNEQFF. CDR3 bases: TGTGCCAGCACCACTTACCCAACCTCCTACAATGAGCAGTTCTTC.

V usage is TRBV7-9 and J usage is TRBJ2-5, with TRBD2 identical over 13 bases. The CDR3 has 17 residues. The trim removed 3 bases at V and 1 base at J, leaving 5 bases unmatched. CDR1 SEHNR and CDR2 FQNEAQ come from the germline V gene (reference sequence). Written as DNA, the CDR3 is TGTGCCAGCAGCTTGGGACTAGCGGGGAGGGCCCAAGAGACCCAGTACTTC. Protein: CASSLGLAGRAQETQYF.

CDR3 residues: CASSEPRGGLTEQYF. The CDR3 DNA follows: TGCGCCAGCAGTGAGCCCCGGGGGGGCCTAACCGAGCAGTACTTC. The chain employs TRBV10-2 and TRBJ2-7; 8 positions agree with TRBD2. This CDR3 has 15 residues. In germline, CDR1 is WSHSY, CDR2 SAAADI. With V trimmed by 2 bases and J by 6 bases, 9 bases remained unmatched.

The chain recombines TRBV6-5 with TRBJ2-3; TRBD2 is a possible D gene (7 bases). This CDR3 comprises 16 residues. Germline assignment: CDR1 MNHEY and CDR2 SVGAGI. V was clipped by 4 bases and J by 4 bases, with 18 bases between them. The CDR3 bases are TGTGCCAGCAGTTCTCCCAGTGAGGGGGGGCCAGATACGCAGTATTTT. Residues: CASSSPSEGGPDTQYF.

This clone was seen just once. Its ends do not fully match the called genes, so a read error is possible. The V call is TRBV7-9, the J call TRBJ2-7; 7 nucleotides line up with TRBD1. This CDR3 is 15 amino acids long. CDR1 SEHNR and CDR2 FQNEAQ come from the germline V gene (reference sequence). CDR3 amino acids: CASSGSGQSTYGQYF. The CDR3 DNA sequence: TGTGCCAGCAGCGGATCGGGACAGAGTACCTACGGGCAGTACTTC.

This chain uses TRBV25-1 with TRBJ2-3, with TRBD2 as a possible D gene (6 bases). CDR3 size: 17 residues. The germline V and J ends were trimmed by 5 bases and 1 base, with 19 bases remaining between them. CDR1 and CDR2 (germline): MGHDK, SYGVNS. The CDR3 nucleotides read TGTGCCAGCAGTCCTCGTCTTGGGACTCTTCGCACAGATACGCAGTATTTT. It is translated as CASSPRLGTLRTDTQYF. The full variable domain, its missing parts supplied by reference TRBV25-1 and TRBJ2-3, is EADIYQTPRYLVIGTGKKITLECSQTMGHDKMYWYQQDPGMELHLIHYSYGVNSTEKGDLSSESTVSRIRTEHFPLTLESARPSHTSQYLCASSPRLGTLRTDTQYFGPGTRLTVL.

J is TRBJ1-5 and V is TRBV2, with 8 bases fitting TRBD1. Germline lookup yields CDR1 SNHLY and CDR2 FYNNEI. Trimming at V came to 4 bases and at J to 6 bases, leaving 5 bases not matched to a gene. The CDR3 has 14 residues. The CDR3 region has the DNA TGTGCCAGCAGTGTACCACAGGGGGTTCAGCCCCAGCATTTT. This encodes CASSVPQGVQPQHF.

The rearrangement links TRBV7-2 to TRBJ2-7; a possible D gene is TRBD1 (6 bases). Germline CDR1 is SGHTA and CDR2 is FQGNSA. V lost 7 bases to trimming and J lost 2 bases, with 15 bases between them. There are 14 residues in the CDR3. In nucleotides, the CDR3 is TGTGCCAGCACGTTTTTAGGGGGTACCTACGAGCAGTACTTC. Translation: CASTFLGGTYEQYF. The entire variable domain, with the rest obtained from reference TRBV7-2 and TRBJ2-7, is as follows: GAGVSQSPSNKVTEKGKDVELRCDPISGHTALYWYRQSLGQGLEFLIYFQGNSAPDKSGLPSDRFSAERTGGSVSTLTIQRTQQEDSAVYLCASTFLGGTYEQYFGPGTRLTVT.